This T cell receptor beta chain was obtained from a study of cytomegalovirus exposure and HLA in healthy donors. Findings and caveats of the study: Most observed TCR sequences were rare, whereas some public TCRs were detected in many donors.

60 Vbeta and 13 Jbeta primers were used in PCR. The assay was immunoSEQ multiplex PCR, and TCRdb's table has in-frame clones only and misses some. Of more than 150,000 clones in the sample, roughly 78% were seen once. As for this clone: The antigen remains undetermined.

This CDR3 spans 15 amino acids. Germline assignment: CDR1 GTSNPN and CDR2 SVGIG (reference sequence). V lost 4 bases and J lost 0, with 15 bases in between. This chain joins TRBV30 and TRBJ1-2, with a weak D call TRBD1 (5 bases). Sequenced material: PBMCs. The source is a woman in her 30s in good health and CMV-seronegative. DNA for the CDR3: TGTGCCTGGACCCAATACAGGACCTCTAACTATGGCTACACCTTC. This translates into CAWTQYRTSNYGYTF.